This is a list of T cell receptor beta chains from one sample in a study of naive and memory T cell subsets. Each CDR3 protein gets one entry after TCRdb re-called the UMI-ligation and nested PCR reads with MiXCR. Of 80,000 to 95,000 distinct CDR3 sequences listed, 9% were seen once; the top ten hold 1.2%. Input material: naive CD8+ T cells from blood. Every receptor here comes from a human donor in good health. The CDR3 runs from the conserved cysteine through the conserved F or W. The size field is filled for only some rows; it gives once, few, many or a size class.

clone_size j_call v_call cdr3_aa
few TRBJ2-1 TRBV12-3/TRBV12-4 CASSPSATPYNEQFF
few TRBJ2-7 TRBV10-2 CASSESQGGYEQYF
many TRBJ1-1 TRBV15 CATSSAFSEAFF
many TRBJ2-1 TRBV5-1 CASSPTSGSYNEQFF
few TRBJ2-7 TRBV7-8 CASSRMVVQISYEQYF
NA TRBJ2-5 TRBV15 CATSRRDGKETQYF
many TRBJ1-3 TRBV15 CATEGRNTIYF
many TRBJ2-1 TRBV27 CASSITLSGRKNEQFF
NA TRBJ2-7 TRBV9 CASSTEREFDEQYF
many TRBJ1-5 TRBV20-1 CSARDSGGGYNQPQHF
many TRBJ2-7 TRBV14 CASSQDIQGATRYEQYF
many TRBJ2-5 TRBV29-1 CSATGGETQYF
many TRBJ2-1 TRBV10-3 CAISDPGLAGGLADEQFF
NA TRBJ2-2 TRBV20-1 CSARDHKNTGELFF
NA TRBJ2-5 TRBV4-2 CASSQDHARFMETQYF
NA TRBJ2-3 TRBV4-3 CASSQGRIGTSTDTQYF
few TRBJ2-7 TRBV28 CASTLAGTFYEQYF
many TRBJ2-4 TRBV28 CASSFGGGNIQYF
few TRBJ2-7 TRBV9 CASSVGDFAYEQYF
NA TRBJ2-7 TRBV6-6 CASSPPARNSYEQYF
NA TRBJ2-1 TRBV11-2 CASSLDLGAPEQFF
many TRBJ1-1 TRBV20-1 CSAIQGEATEAFF
NA TRBJ1-1 TRBV4-1 CASSSPRGEMGMNTEAFF
NA TRBJ2-7 TRBV12-3/TRBV12-4 CASSFGSGAYEQYF
NA TRBJ2-7 TRBV12-3/TRBV12-4 CASSSNPSNYEQYF
NA TRBJ2-5 TRBV7-9 CASSLVRSQETQYF
many TRBJ2-1 TRBV27 CASSKTSREQFF
many TRBJ1-2 TRBV20-1 CSATGGDYGYTF
NA TRBJ2-2 TRBV4-3 CASSQISAVTANTGELFF
many TRBJ2-3 TRBV2 CVSTGGTDTQYF
NA TRBJ2-7 TRBV7-9 CASSPGREQYF
few TRBJ2-7 TRBV3-1 CASSQKERSRYEQYF
NA TRBJ2-1 TRBV20-1 CSAGPEQFF
NA TRBJ2-7 TRBV4-1 CASSSEKGTGAKSLRSYEQYF
many TRBJ1-2 TRBV29-1 CSVALTENYGYTF
few TRBJ2-2 TRBV6-5 CASSWDYTGELFF
NA TRBJ2-2 TRBV28 CASSSTGTTIGELFF
NA TRBJ2-2 TRBV25-1 CASGRDREVGELFF
few TRBJ1-6 TRBV7-6 CASSQDSYNSPLHF
NA TRBJ1-4 TRBV10-3 CAISEFGEANEKLFF
many TRBJ2-7 TRBV3-1 CASSQHVYEQYF
NA TRBJ2-7 TRBV9 CASSAGGSSYEQYF
many TRBJ1-5 TRBV27 CASSLSSNQPQHF
few TRBJ1-3 TRBV15 CATQPTGGSGNTIYF
NA TRBJ2-2 TRBV7-9 CASSLGPGANTGELFF
few TRBJ2-1 TRBV7-6 CASSGSIFRSYNEQFF
few TRBJ2-1 TRBV18 CASSPASGRALSEQFF
few TRBJ2-1 TRBV12-3/TRBV12-4 CASSSHPRTSSPPVEQFF